Listed below are T cell receptor beta chains from one sample, sequenced in a study of blood T cells in healthy people across ages. TCRdb reanalysed the 5' RACE reads using MiXCR and keeps one entry per CDR3 protein. The repertoire holds some 790,000 distinct CDR3 sequences, with under 35% as singletons. Source material: blood. These receptors were collected from an elderly woman in good health. CDR3s include the opening cysteine and the closing phenylalanine or tryptophan. The D gene is left open where the match is weak. Clone sizes are given selectively: once, few, many, or a class where the clone is expanded.

clone size	D gene	J gene	V gene	CDR3 DNA	CDR3 protein
.	.	TRBJ2-3	TRBV12-3/TRBV12-4	TGTGCCAGCAGTTTACGGGTGCGATCTAGCACAGATACGCAGTATTTT	CASSLRVRSSTDTQYF
few	.	TRBJ1-1	TRBV30	TGTGCCTGTTGGACAGCCATGAACACTGAAGCTTTCTTT	CACWTAMNTEAFF
many	.	TRBJ1-5	TRBV7-2	TGTGCCAGCAGCCCCCTCTTGGGTGGCAGGGATCAGCCCCAGCATTTT	CASSPLLGGRDQPQHF
.	.	TRBJ1-2	TRBV7-2	TGTGCCAGCAGCTTGGCCGGGTTAACGGCTAACTATGGCTACACCTTC	CASSLAGLTANYGYTF
few	.	TRBJ1-1	TRBV2	TGTGCCAGCAGCGATCTCGGGCAGGGACAAGCTTTCTTT	CASSDLGQGQAFF
few	TRBD1	TRBJ1-6	TRBV6-2/TRBV6-3	TGTGCCAGCAGTCCCCGGACAGGGAGCAGCTCACCCCTCCACTTT	CASSPRTGSSSPLHF
.	.	TRBJ2-7	TRBV6-2/TRBV6-3	TGTGCCAGCAGTTCCTCCGTGGTGGGGCAGTACTTC	CASSSSVVGQYF
many	TRBD1	TRBJ2-1	TRBV29-1	TGCAGCGTTGGACGGGACAGGTACCCCAATGAGCAGTTCTTC	CSVGRDRYPNEQFF
many	.	TRBJ2-3	TRBV7-9	TGTGCCAGCAGCTTAGGAGCCAGCGCTGTTGATACGCAGTATTTT	CASSLGASAVDTQYF
many	.	TRBJ2-5	TRBV12-3/TRBV12-4	TGTGCCAGCAGCCTAACCGGGCCTCGAGGAGAGACCCAGTACTTC	CASSLTGPRGETQYF
many	.	TRBJ1-6	TRBV3-1	TGTGCCAGCAGCCAAGGACACGATAATTCACCCCTCCACTTT	CASSQGHDNSPLHF
.	.	TRBJ2-1	TRBV4-3	TGCGCCAGCAGCAGGACGAGCTCCTACAATGAGCGGTTCTTC	CASSRTSSYNERFF
few	TRBD1	TRBJ2-7	TRBV5-1	TGCGCCAGCAGCTTAGGACAGGGGGCGTACGAGCAGGACTTC	CASSLGQGAYEQDF
many	TRBD1	TRBJ2-1	TRBV7-2	TGTGCCAGCAGCAGCAACACAGGGGGGAGTGAGCAGTTCTTC	CASSSNTGGSEQFF
many	.	TRBJ2-1	TRBV24-1	TGTGCCACCAGCGGTCTAACGGGAGTCAATGAGCAGTTCTTC	CATSGLTGVNEQFF
.	.	TRBJ2-7	TRBV5-1	TGCGCCAGCAGCTTAACCGGGCCTGCTTCCTACGAGCAGTACTTC	CASSLTGPASYEQYF
many	TRBD2	TRBJ2-1	TRBV11-2	TGTGCCAGCAGCTGGGGAGGGAACTACAATGAGCAGTTCTTC	CASSWGGNYNEQFF
few	.	TRBJ2-3	TRBV20-1	TGCAGTGCTAGTAGGGGTACGCAGTATTTT	CSASRGTQYF
many	TRBD1	TRBJ2-7	TRBV7-2	TGTGCCAGCAGCTTAAGGACAGGGGGCCGGTACGAGCAGTACTTC	CASSLRTGGRYEQYF
.	TRBD1	TRBJ1-4	TRBV5-5	TGTGCCAGCAGCTTGCTAACAGGGGGAGGTGAAAAACTGTTTTTT	CASSLLTGGGEKLFF
.	TRBD1	TRBJ1-1	TRBV20-1	TGCAGTGCCCGGACAGGGGGGGTAGGCACTGAAGCTTTCTTT	CSARTGGVGTEAFF
.	.	TRBJ2-2	TRBV5-1	TGCGCCAGCAGCAAGGGGGAGATGGACACCGGGGAGCTGTTTTTT	CASSKGEMDTGELFF
few	TRBD1	TRBJ1-6	TRBV11-2	TGTGCCAGCAGCTTAAGGGACAGGGGTTCACCCCTCCACTTT	CASSLRDRGSPLHF
many	TRBD1	TRBJ1-2	TRBV7-2	TGTGCCAGCAGCTTAGAACAGGGGCTCGGTGGCTACACCTTC	CASSLEQGLGGYTF
few	TRBD1	TRBJ1-1	TRBV6-6	TGTGCCAGCAGTTACAGGACAGGACGTAACACTGAAGCTTTCTTT	CASSYRTGRNTEAFF
many	.	TRBJ2-5	TRBV6-2/TRBV6-3	TGTGCCAGCAGTTACTCCCTCGGGGGTTCTCAAGAGACCCAGTACTTC	CASSYSLGGSQETQYF
many	.	TRBJ2-7	TRBV2	TGTGCCGGGGGGAGGGGGCGGTACGAGCAGTACTTC	CAGGRGRYEQYF
many	.	TRBJ2-3	TRBV20-1	TGCAGTGCTAGGTTGGGGGCGAGCACAGATACGCAGTATTTT	CSARLGASTDTQYF
.	TRBD1	TRBJ1-4	TRBV20-1	TGCAGTGCTCCCCGACAGGGAGGATCTAATGAAAAACGGTTTTTT	CSAPRQGGSNEKRFF
.	.	TRBJ1-1	TRBV6-5	TGTGCCAGCAGTTACGAGCGGAACACTGAAGCTTTCTTT	CASSYERNTEAFF
many	TRBD1	TRBJ2-7	TRBV27	TGTGCCAGCAGTTTCGGACAGGGCCACTTCTCCTACGAGCAGTACTTC	CASSFGQGHFSYEQYF
few	.	TRBJ2-2	TRBV7-7	TGTGCCAGCAGCGTACCGGAAGCGTGGACCGGGGAGCTGTTTTTT	CASSVPEAWTGELFF
.	TRBD2	TRBJ2-3	TRBV7-2	TGTGCCAGCAGCTTCCGACTAGCGGCAGATACGCAGTATTTT	CASSFRLAADTQYF
many	.	TRBJ2-6	TRBV20-1	TGCAGTGCCAGGGGCGGTGGGGCCAACGTCCTGACTTTC	CSARGGGANVLTF
many	.	TRBJ2-1	TRBV12-3/TRBV12-4	TGTGCCAGCACCCAAGGGGGGGGGGGAGGTGAGCAGTTCTTC	CASTQGGGGGEQFF
.	TRBD1	TRBJ2-1	TRBV4-3	TGCGCCAGCAGCTTTGGACAGGGCTCCTACAATGAGCAGTTCTTC	CASSFGQGSYNEQFF
many	.	TRBJ2-1	TRBV20-1	TGCAGTGCATCAACCGGGATGGATAAGCAGTTCTTC	CSASTGMDKQFF
many	.	TRBJ2-1	TRBV4-3	TGCGCCAGCAGCCAAGTAACGGGGTTTGAGCAGTTCTTC	CASSQVTGFEQFF
few	.	TRBJ1-2	TRBV3-1	TGTGCCAGCAGCCAAGGCCGCCGAGGTGGCTACACCTTC	CASSQGRRGGYTF
.	TRBD1	TRBJ1-6	TRBV3-1	TGTGCCAGCTCGACGGCAGGGGGCTCGGGGATATTTTCACCCCTCCACTTT	CASSTAGGSGIFSPLHF
few	.	TRBJ2-2	TRBV18	TGTGCCAGCTCACCACCAGTCACGAACACCGGGGAGCTGTTTTTT	CASSPPVTNTGELFF
many	.	TRBJ1-1	TRBV6-2/TRBV6-3	TGTGCCAGCAGCTCTAATTCCCAGGGGAAGAACACTGAAGCTTTCTTT	CASSSNSQGKNTEAFF
few	TRBD2	TRBJ2-2	TRBV10-1	TGCGCCAGCAGTGAGGGCGGCGGGGGCGGGGAGCTGTTTTTT	CASSEGGGGGELFF
.	.	TRBJ1-2	TRBV6-5	TGTGCCAGCAGTCCGCCCGGGACAACGTATGGAGGCTACACCTTC	CASSPPGTTYGGYTF
few	TRBD1	TRBJ1-5	TRBV7-9	TGTGCCAGCAGCTTAGCCGGGACAGGGACAAATCAGCCCCAGCATTTT	CASSLAGTGTNQPQHF
few	.	TRBJ2-5	TRBV28	TGTGCCAGCAGTCCGGACGGCATAGGTTGGTACTTC	CASSPDGIGWYF
few	.	TRBJ1-2	TRBV20-1	TGCAGTGCCCAAACACAGGGTTTAGCTAACTATGGCTACACCTTC	CSAQTQGLANYGYTF
.	TRBD1	TRBJ2-5	TRBV6-2/TRBV6-3	TGTGCCAGCAGTCAAGGACAGGGGGCGAGTAAGACCCAGTACTTC	CASSQGQGASKTQYF
many	TRBD1	TRBJ1-2	TRBV30	TGTGCCTGGAGTAAGAGATTGACAGGGGGCACCTTC	CAWSKRLTGGTF